This T cell receptor beta chain was profiled in a study of OX40 agonist ivuxolimab in advanced cancers. Germline V CDR1 and CDR2: MGHRA, YSYEKL. The CDR3 spans 16 residues. Trimming pared 0 bases from V and 1 base from J, leaving 12 bases between. Data came from immunoSEQ multiplex PCR; TCRdb stores just in-frame clones and leaves some out. Among around 38,000 clones listed, approximately 72% were seen once. The sequence derives from an adult with an advanced solid tumor such as melanoma, head and neck, liver or kidney cancer. The chain joins TRBV4-1 to TRBJ1-1; possible D gene TRBD1, 5 bases. Here the sequenced sample was CD4+ or CD8+ T cells sorted from blood, taken in a trial of the OX40 agonist ivuxolimab. CDR3 nucleotide sequence: TGCGCCAGCAGCCAAGAATTGATCAGGGCGAACACTGAAGCTTTCTTT. This gives the protein CASSQELIRANTEAFF.